This entry lists 10 T cell receptor beta chains sequenced from one sample in a study of OX40 agonist ivuxolimab in advanced cancers. This table comes from immunoSEQ multiplex PCR, and its TCRdb copy is limited to in-frame clones, with some not included. The sample includes around 84,000 clones, around 90% seen only once; the top ten take around 0.39%. This specimen consisted of CD4+ or CD8+ T cells sorted from blood, obtained in a trial of the OX40 agonist ivuxolimab. The receptors derive from an adult with an advanced solid tumor such as melanoma, head and neck, liver or kidney cancer.

The chain recombines TRBV9 with TRBJ1-1; D is possibly TRBD1 (5 bases). The V end lost 4 bases, the J end lost 9 bases, and 19 bases lay between the germline ends. The CDR3 has 14 amino acids. Germline V gene lookup returns CDR1 SGDLS and CDR2 YYNGEE. The CDR3 here is CASSPGGEPGQAFF. The CDR3 DNA sequence: TGTGCCAGCAGCCCGGGAGGGGAACCGGGTCAAGCTTTCTTT.

The chain carries TRBV28 and TRBJ1-2, with 7 positions matching TRBD1. The CDR3 length is 14 residues. V shed 5 bases, J shed 4 bases, and the junction held 7 bases outside the gene matches. Germline V gene sequence: CDR1 MDHEN, CDR2 SYDVKM. The DNA for the CDR3 is TGTGCCAGCAGTCCGGGACAGATCCCCTATGGCTACACCTTC. Its translation is CASSPGQIPYGYTF.

CDR3 residues: CASSLRTVYGYTF. DNA of the CDR3: TGTGCCAGCAGCTTACGGACAGTCTATGGCTACACCTTC. The chain recombines TRBV5-8 with TRBJ1-2; D may be TRBD1 (6 bases). This CDR3 contains 13 residues. Germline values: CDR1 SGHTS, CDR2 YDEGEE. V lost 2 bases to trimming and J lost 4 bases, with 9 bases between them.

This clone occurred once. This rearrangement joins TRBV4-3 to TRBJ2-1; 11 bases match TRBD1. Germline CDR1 is LGHNA and CDR2 is YSLEER. The CDR3 covers 15 residues. Trimming cost V 4 bases and J 4 bases; bases outside gene matches: 3. In nucleotides, the CDR3 is TGCGCCAGCAGCCGGGACAGGGGGTCGTACAATGAGCAGTTCTTC. Translation gives CASSRDRGSYNEQFF.

In its sample, this clone was seen once. The rearrangement links TRBV5-4 to TRBJ2-5; D perhaps matches TRBD1 (5 bases). This CDR3 spans 13 amino acids. Germline values: CDR1 SGHNT, CDR2 YYREEE (reference sequence). V gave up 0 bases and J gave up 5 bases, with 8 bases separating them. CDR3 in amino acids: CASSLAGMETQYF. The DNA for the CDR3 is TGTGCCAGCAGCTTGGCAGGGATGGAGACCCAGTACTTC.

V gene TRBV28 combines with J gene TRBJ2-7, with D perhaps given as TRBD1 or TRBD2 (5 bases each). The CDR3 spans 14 residues. Germline CDR1 MDHEN, CDR2 SYDVKM. V lost 9 bases and J lost 7, with 22 bases in between. CDR3 DNA: TGTGCCAGTCTACGGGGCGGCAGTCCCTGGGAGCAGTACTTC. It translates to CASLRGGSPWEQYF.

This CDR3 reads CASSLYGTEAFF. The CDR3 bases are TGTGCCAGCAGCCTGTACGGCACTGAAGCTTTCTTT. The chain combines TRBV6-5 with TRBJ1-1; unclear D gene. V shed 6 bases and J shed 4 bases, with 9 bases lying between them. CDR3 length equals 12 residues. In germline, CDR1 is MNHEY, CDR2 SVGAGI.

This sequence joins TRBV2 and TRBJ2-5; 7 nucleotides match TRBD2. There are 12 residues in the CDR3. CDR1 SNHLY and CDR2 FYNNEI come from the germline V gene. V gave up 4 bases and J gave up 11 bases; unmatched junction bases: 7. Here the CDR3 DNA reads TGTGCCAGCAGTGGTGCAGCGGGGAAACAGTACTTC. Protein product: CASSGAAGKQYF.

This sequence joins TRBV7-2 and TRBJ2-5; 7 bases are shared with TRBD1. V lost 5 bases and J lost 5; bases outside the gene matches: 11. This CDR3 has 15 residues. The germline CDR1 and CDR2 sequences are SGHTA and FQGNSA. CDR3 amino acids: CASSLDQRGRETQYF. CDR3 coding DNA: TGTGCCAGCAGCCTAGATCAGAGGGGGCGGGAGACCCAGTACTTC.

V is TRBV5-6 and J is TRBJ1-5, with 9 bases identical to TRBD1. The V gene's germline CDR1 is SGHDT and CDR2 YYEEEE. Germline trimming cut 0 bases from V and 6 bases from J; bases unmatched to any gene: 7. The CDR3 is made up of 16 amino acids. The CDR3 spells CASSLAGTGSLQPQHF. CDR3 sequence (DNA): TGTGCCAGCAGCTTGGCCGGGACAGGGTCCCTTCAGCCCCAGCATTTT. The variable domain in full, completed from reference TRBV5-6 and TRBJ1-5, reads DAGVTQSPTHLIKTRGQQVTLRCSPKSGHDTVSWYQQALGQGPQFIFQYYEEEERQRGNFPDRFSGHQFPNYSSELNVNALLLGDSALYLCASSLAGTGSLQPQHFGDGTRLSIL.